The sequence of this TCR beta chain was determined in a study of response to subunit inactivated influenza vaccine. Whole-study results and caveats: Few new T cells, the authors suggested, are recruited by each seasonal influenza vaccination.

MiXCR, run by TCRdb on the RT-PCR reads, gives a single entry per CDR3 protein. The table records about 500,000 distinct CDR3 sequences, over 10% of them present only once. The CDR3 totals 15 residues. Germline V lookup: CDR1 SNHLY, CDR2 FYNNEI. V shed 4 bases and J 2 bases; nucleotides not matched to a gene: 3. Details on this clonotype: What it binds is not known.

The sequence derives from a man aged 50 to 59 who received an inactivated influenza vaccine. The material was PBMCs from blood, obtained roughly 48 days after vaccination. The genes are TRBV2 and TRBJ2-3, with 10 bases lining up with TRBD1. CDR3 DNA sequence: TGTGCCAGCAGTGCGGACAGGGGGAACACAGATACGCAGTATTTT. Its protein product is CASSADRGNTDTQYF.